This T cell receptor (beta chain) was obtained from a study of T-cell memory formation after mild COVID-19. This CDR3 is built from 16 residues. V was clipped by 4 bases and J by 0 bases; unmatched bases: 9. Germline V gene lookup returns CDR1 MNHEY and CDR2 SVGEGT. The sample holds a few counts of this clonotype. Its antigen is unknown. The authors produced TCR alpha and TCR beta cDNA libraries with sample barcodes and UMIs by 5'RACE using constant-segment primers. TCRdb reanalysed the 5' RACE reads using MiXCR and keeps one entry per CDR3 protein. The sample shows roughly 250,000 distinct CDR3 sequences, roughly 17% of them seen only once. General observations from the study: Cross-reactive memory seemingly joined, as some responding clones were found in pre-infection memory. Later expanders leaned CD4+, whereas clones that contracted between day 15 and 85 were balanced CD4/CD8.

The receptor was isolated from a man aged 18-30 years who had mild COVID-19 (a few samples of this study predate the infection). Cell type and time point are not known. V gene TRBV6-2 or TRBV6-3 combines with J gene TRBJ2-7, with TRBD1 matching 7 bases. The sequenced material came from PBMCs or a T cell subset sorted from them (not recorded which). In DNA form, the CDR3 reads TGTGCCAGCAGTTTTCCTCTGGGGGACAGCTCCTACGAGCAGTACTTC. This encodes CASSFPLGDSSYEQYF.